This is a list of T cell receptor beta chains from one sample in a study of T cell responses to AZD1222 COVID-19 vaccine. TCRdb's table, derived via immunoSEQ multiplex PCR, lists solely in-frame clones and lacks some. Here the sample spans approximately 99,000 clones, approximately 91% being singletons. Sequenced here: peripheral blood, sampled 28 days after the second AZD1222 dose. Receptors originate from an adult who received the AZD1222 COVID-19 vaccine. The CDR3 runs from the conserved cysteine through the conserved F or W. A D gene is named only where the DNA matches it firmly. Only some rows state a clone size, as once, few, many or a class for expanded clones.

len: 16; abundance: -; j_gene: TRBJ2-1; v_gene: TRBV6-4; d_gene: TRBD2; CDR3nt: TGTGCCAGCAGTGCACTAGCGGGAAGCTCCTACAATGAGCAGTTCTTC; CDR3aa: CASSALAGSSYNEQFF
len: 13; abundance: -; j_gene: TRBJ2-1; v_gene: TRBV5-1; d_gene: -; CDR3nt: TGCGCCAGCAGTATTGCGGTGGACAATGAGCAGTTCTTC; CDR3aa: CASSIAVDNEQFF
len: 14; abundance: -; j_gene: TRBJ1-2; v_gene: TRBV6-5; d_gene: TRBD1; CDR3nt: TGTGCCAGCCGAAACGGGACAGGGGTGGCTGGCTACACCTTC; CDR3aa: CASRNGTGVAGYTF
len: 18; abundance: -; j_gene: TRBJ2-1; v_gene: TRBV2; d_gene: TRBD2; CDR3nt: TGTGCCAGCAGTGAAAGAGTTAGCGGGAGGGAGAACTGGAATGAGCAGTTCTTC; CDR3aa: CASSERVSGRENWNEQFF
len: 13; abundance: -; j_gene: TRBJ1-4; v_gene: TRBV15; d_gene: -; CDR3nt: TGTGCCACCAGCAGAGATCCGACTGAAAAACTGTTTTTT; CDR3aa: CATSRDPTEKLFF
len: 16; abundance: once; j_gene: TRBJ2-6; v_gene: TRBV24-1; d_gene: TRBD2; CDR3nt: TGTGCCACCTCCCGGGAGGGGGACTCTGGGGCCAACGTCCTGACTTTC; CDR3aa: CATSREGDSGANVLTF
len: 16; abundance: -; j_gene: TRBJ2-2; v_gene: TRBV4-3; d_gene: TRBD2; CDR3nt: TGCGCCAGCAGCCGGGGAGCGGGAGGTATCACCGGGGAGCTGTTTTTT; CDR3aa: CASSRGAGGITGELFF
len: 16; abundance: -; j_gene: TRBJ2-2; v_gene: TRBV5-1; d_gene: TRBD2; CDR3nt: TGCGCCAGCAGCGGGCGGACTAGCTCGAACACCGGGGAGCTGTTTTTT; CDR3aa: CASSGRTSSNTGELFF
len: 13; abundance: -; j_gene: TRBJ1-4; v_gene: TRBV3-1/TRBV3-2; d_gene: -; CDR3nt: TGTGCCAGCAGCCAGTCCCTTAATGAAAAACTGTTTTTT; CDR3aa: CASSQSLNEKLFF
len: 11; abundance: -; j_gene: TRBJ2-2; v_gene: TRBV10-2; d_gene: -; CDR3nt: TGCGCCAGCATGACAGGCGGGGAGCTGTTTTTT; CDR3aa: CASMTGGELFF
len: 15; abundance: -; j_gene: TRBJ2-1; v_gene: TRBV6-5; d_gene: TRBD2; CDR3nt: TGTGCCAGCAGTTACTCAGGGCTAGCGGATAATGAGCAGTTCTTC; CDR3aa: CASSYSGLADNEQFF
len: 14; abundance: -; j_gene: TRBJ2-5; v_gene: TRBV5-4; d_gene: -; CDR3nt: TGTGCCAGCAGCCGTCCTAGTCAACAAGAGACCCAGTACTTC; CDR3aa: CASSRPSQQETQYF
len: 17; abundance: -; j_gene: TRBJ1-2; v_gene: TRBV23-1; d_gene: TRBD1; CDR3nt: TGCGCCAGCAGTCAACCGAGGGGGCGCCTCGCTAACTATGGCTACACCTTC; CDR3aa: CASSQPRGRLANYGYTF
len: 14; abundance: -; j_gene: TRBJ1-1; v_gene: TRBV5-1; d_gene: -; CDR3nt: TGCGCCAGCAGCCTGGGGGGGATGGACACTGAAGCTTTCTTT; CDR3aa: CASSLGGMDTEAFF
len: 17; abundance: -; j_gene: TRBJ1-5; v_gene: TRBV19; d_gene: TRBD1; CDR3nt: TGTGCCAGTAGTATAGAGACCCGGACAGGGGTTCATCAGCCCCAGCATTTT; CDR3aa: CASSIETRTGVHQPQHF
len: 14; abundance: -; j_gene: TRBJ2-1; v_gene: TRBV19; d_gene: TRBD2; CDR3nt: TGTGCCAGTATGACTAGCGGGAGGGGCAATGAGCAGTTCTTC; CDR3aa: CASMTSGRGNEQFF
len: 15; abundance: -; j_gene: TRBJ1-1; v_gene: TRBV5-1; d_gene: TRBD1; CDR3nt: TGCGCCAGCAGCTTGGGACAGGGTCCGGTCACTGAAGCTTTCTTT; CDR3aa: CASSLGQGPVTEAFF
len: 15; abundance: -; j_gene: TRBJ1-4; v_gene: TRBV18; d_gene: -; CDR3nt: TGTGCCAGCTCACGTTCGACAGCATCTGATGAAAAACTGTTTTTT; CDR3aa: CASSRSTASDEKLFF
len: 16; abundance: -; j_gene: TRBJ1-1; v_gene: TRBV2; d_gene: TRBD1; CDR3nt: TGTGCCAGCAGTTTCCGACAGGGCGCCCATAACACTGAAGCTTTCTTT; CDR3aa: CASSFRQGAHNTEAFF
len: 14; abundance: -; j_gene: TRBJ2-1; v_gene: TRBV7-2; d_gene: -; CDR3nt: TGTGCCAGCGCTGCACTAGGGGAATACAATGAGCAGTTCTTC; CDR3aa: CASAALGEYNEQFF
len: 15; abundance: -; j_gene: TRBJ2-5; v_gene: TRBV5-1; d_gene: -; CDR3nt: TGCGCCAGTGCGCCGGGACACGCGGTTCGAGAGACCCAGTACTTC; CDR3aa: CASAPGHAVRETQYF
len: 14; abundance: -; j_gene: TRBJ1-2; v_gene: TRBV28; d_gene: TRBD1; CDR3nt: TGTGCCAGCAGTTGGGGACAGGGGATGCAAGGCTACACCTTC; CDR3aa: CASSWGQGMQGYTF
len: 14; abundance: -; j_gene: TRBJ1-6; v_gene: TRBV30; d_gene: -; CDR3nt: TGTGCCTGGAGTCTGGGGGCGAAGGATTCACCCCTCCACTTT; CDR3aa: CAWSLGAKDSPLHF
len: 16; abundance: -; j_gene: TRBJ1-1; v_gene: TRBV23-1; d_gene: -; CDR3nt: TGCGCCAGCAGTCAATCGGGGGGGCCGGGCGGCACTGAAGCTTTCTTT; CDR3aa: CASSQSGGPGGTEAFF